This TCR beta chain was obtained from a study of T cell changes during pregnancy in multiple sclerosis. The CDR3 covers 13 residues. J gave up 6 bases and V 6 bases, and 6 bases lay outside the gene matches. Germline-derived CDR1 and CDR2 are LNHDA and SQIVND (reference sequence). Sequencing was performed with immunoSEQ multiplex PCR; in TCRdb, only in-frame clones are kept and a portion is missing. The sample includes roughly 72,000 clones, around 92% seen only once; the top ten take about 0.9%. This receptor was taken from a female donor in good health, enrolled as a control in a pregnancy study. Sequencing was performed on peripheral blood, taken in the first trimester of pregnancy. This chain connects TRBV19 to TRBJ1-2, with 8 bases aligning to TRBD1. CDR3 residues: CASRPDRDHGYTF. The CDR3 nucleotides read TGTGCCAGTAGACCGGACAGGGACCATGGCTACACCTTC.